Each of the 24 T cell receptor beta chains below was sequenced from the same sample in a study of T cells in localized non-small cell lung cancer. This table comes from immunoSEQ multiplex PCR, and its TCRdb copy is limited to in-frame clones, with some not included. The sample holds tens of thousands of clones, about 85% seen once. The sample was PBMCs, taken before any cancer treatment. Receptors originate from a woman aged 35 to 69 with stage II squamous cell lung carcinoma.

The chain recombines TRBV19 with TRBJ1-1; D gene uncertain. V was shortened by 5 bases and J by 0 bases, with 13 bases between the two germline ends. The germline gives CDR1 LNHDA, CDR2 SQIVND (reference sequence). CDR3 length: 15 amino acids. The CDR3 nucleotides are TGTGCCAGTAGTCCCTTCGGGAAGGTGAACACTGAAGCTTTCTTT. Its translation: CASSPFGKVNTEAFF.

The V gene is TRBV5-1, the J gene TRBJ2-3; no clear D. V was shortened by 4 bases and J by 4 bases, with 13 bases between the two germline ends. CDR1 and CDR2 (germline): SGHRS, YFSETQ. The CDR3 loop spans 14 amino acids. The DNA for the CDR3 is TGCGCCAGCAGCCCGGCGGTTCATCCAGATACGCAGTATTTT. Translating it yields CASSPAVHPDTQYF.

The chain has TRBV18 and TRBJ2-1, with D unclear. Trimming removed 2 bases from V and 5 bases from J, with 4 bases in between. The CDR3 extends over 12 amino acids. The germline gives CDR1 KGHSH, CDR2 LQKENI. This CDR3 reads CASSPADNEQFF. The DNA of the CDR3 is TGTGCCAGCTCACCAGCGGACAATGAGCAGTTCTTC.

The chain couples TRBV2 to TRBJ1-2; 9 nucleotides line up with TRBD1. V dropped 6 bases and J dropped 0; count of bases not matched to a gene: 5. The CDR3 contains 15 residues. The germline gives CDR1 SNHLY, CDR2 FYNNEI. CDR3 sequence: CASRADRGANYGYTF. CDR3 in DNA: TGTGCCAGCAGGGCGGACAGGGGCGCTAACTATGGCTACACCTTC.

The V gene is TRBV6-5, the J gene TRBJ1-2; 7 bases agree with TRBD1. There are 12 residues in the CDR3. V shed 4 bases and J 4 bases; nucleotides not matched to a gene: 0. CDR1 is MNHEY and CDR2 is SVGAGI in the germline V gene. CDR3 residues: CASSSGGYGYTF. DNA of the CDR3: TGTGCCAGCAGTTCAGGGGGCTATGGCTACACCTTC.

Concerning this clone itself: Mismatch with germline at one junction end may stem from a read error. The chain combines TRBV9 with TRBJ2-7; 7 bases are shared with TRBD1. CDR3 length: 15 amino acids. Germline V gene sequence: CDR1 SGDLS, CDR2 YYNGEE. CDR3 amino acids: CTSSVAPGGTYEQYF. The CDR3 region has the DNA TGTACCAGCAGCGTAGCTCCAGGGGGAACCTACGAGCAGTACTTC.

This rearrangement joins TRBV2 to TRBJ2-5, with 9 bases fitting TRBD1. CDR1 and CDR2 from the germline V gene are SNHLY and FYNNEI. The CDR3 sequence is 12 residues long. V dropped 8 bases and J dropped 5; count of bases not matched to a gene: 3. CDR3 sequence: CASRDRAETQYF. The CDR3 DNA sequence: TGTGCCAGCCGGGACAGGGCGGAGACCCAGTACTTC.

The table lists this clone with a count of one. The chain has TRBV6-1 and TRBJ2-7; perhaps TRBD1 as D (5 bases). Germline CDR1 reads MNHNS; CDR2 reads SASEGT. V was cut by 3 bases and J by 4 bases, with 7 bases left in between. CDR3 length: 12 amino acids. The CDR3 nucleotides read TGTGCCAGCAGTGACAACAGGTACGAGCAGTACTTC. Translated, it gives CASSDNRYEQYF.

V usage is TRBV30 and J usage is TRBJ1-1; TRBD1 might be the D (5 bases). Germline lookup yields CDR1 GTSNPN and CDR2 SVGIG (reference sequence). Trimming stripped 4 bases from V and 7 bases from J, with 16 bases between. CDR3 size: 13 residues. CDR3 nucleotide sequence: TGTGCCTGGACACTCTGGGGCGCGGATGAAGCTTTCTTT. Encoded protein: CAWTLWGADEAFF.

The chain recombines TRBV9 with TRBJ2-1, with 11 bases matching TRBD2. The CDR3 runs to 15 residues. CDR1 is SGDLS, CDR2 YYNGEE, per germline. V was clipped by 4 bases and J by 5 bases; unmatched bases: 5. CDR3 protein: CASSPGLAVNNEQFF. The CDR3 DNA reads TGTGCCAGCAGCCCGGGACTAGCGGTAAACAATGAGCAGTTCTTC.

The chain is built from TRBV2 and TRBJ2-1, with D possibly TRBD1 on 6 matching bases. The CDR3 is made up of 16 amino acids. Trimming took 5 bases from V and 5 from J, leaving 19 bases between them. Germline-derived CDR1 and CDR2 are SNHLY and FYNNEI. CDR3 coding DNA: TGTGCCAGCAGTACAACCCCCGGGACAAACGACAATGAGCAGTTCTTC. Encoded protein: CASSTTPGTNDNEQFF. Complete variable domain (other parts from reference TRBV2 and TRBJ2-1): EPEVTQTPSHQVTQMGQEVILRCVPISNHLYFYWYRQILGQKVEFLVSFYNNEISEKSEIFDDQFSVERPDGSNFTLKIRSTKLEDSAMYFCASSTTPGTNDNEQFFGPGTRLTVL.

V gene TRBV27 combines with J gene TRBJ2-1; a possible D gene is TRBD2 (5 bases). The V gene lost 2 bases and the J gene lost 5 bases, with 10 bases spanning the gap. The germline CDR1 and CDR2 sequences are MNHEY and SMNVEV (reference sequence). CDR3 length equals 14 residues. DNA of the CDR3: TGTGCCAGCAGTTTAAGCGGTACAGACAATGAGCAGTTCTTC. Encoded protein: CASSLSGTDNEQFF.

This rearrangement joins TRBV6-1 to TRBJ2-1; 12 bases agree with TRBD2. The trim removed 3 bases at V and 10 bases at J, leaving 7 bases unmatched. The germline V gene has CDR1 MNHNS and CDR2 SASEGT. The CDR3 extends over 15 amino acids. CDR3 sequence: CASSDPSGRAGEQFF. The CDR3 nucleotides are TGTGCCAGCAGTGACCCTAGCGGGAGGGCAGGAGAGCAGTTCTTC.

This clone was seen a single time. The chain recombines TRBV28 with TRBJ2-3, with D perhaps TRBD2 (6 bases). Between the trimmed V and J ends, which lost 6 bases and 3 bases, there was a span of 13 bases. Germline V CDR1 and CDR2: MDHEN, SYDVKM. The CDR3 is 14 residues long. Here the CDR3 reads CASRTGRETDTQYF. For the CDR3, the DNA is TGTGCCAGCAGGACTGGTCGGGAGACAGATACGCAGTATTTT.

This clone was observed a single time. V usage is TRBV6-1 and J usage is TRBJ1-5; TRBD1 is a possible D gene (6 bases). Trimming left V 2 bases short and J 2 bases short, with 10 bases between. This CDR3 spans 15 amino acids. CDR1 MNHNS and CDR2 SASEGT come from the germline V gene. The CDR3 DNA sequence: TGTGCCAGCAGTGAAACAGGGTGGGGCAATCAGCCCCAGCATTTT. Protein sequence: CASSETGWGNQPQHF.

The J gene is TRBJ2-7, the V gene TRBV6-5; D gene ambiguous. Germline values: CDR1 MNHEY, CDR2 SVGAGI. The V and J ends lost 5 bases and 0 bases respectively, with 11 bases between them. The CDR3 extends over 14 amino acids. CDR3 in amino acids: CASSTSAGSYEQYF. CDR3 bases: TGTGCCAGCAGTACCTCGGCAGGCTCCTACGAGCAGTACTTC.

The chain combines TRBV7-2 with TRBJ2-1, with 7 bases that match TRBD2. Per germline, CDR1 SGHTA and CDR2 FQGNSA. Trimming took 1 base from V and 3 from J; bases not matched to a gene: 6. There are 16 residues in the CDR3. The CDR3 sequence: CASSLEGLTIYNEQFF. The CDR3 nucleotides read TGTGCCAGCAGCTTAGAGGGACTAACAATCTACAATGAGCAGTTCTTC. The complete variable domain, with remaining parts taken from reference TRBV7-2 and TRBJ2-1, reads GAGVSQSPSNKVTEKGKDVELRCDPISGHTALYWYRQSLGQGLEFLIYFQGNSAPDKSGLPSDRFSAERTGGSVSTLTIQRTQQEDSAVYLCASSLEGLTIYNEQFFGPGTRLTVL.

The V call is TRBV9, the J call TRBJ2-1, with D perhaps TRBD2 (5 bases). With 0 bases removed from V and 4 bases from J, the gap between germline ends came to 17 bases. Germline V gene sequence: CDR1 SGDLS, CDR2 YYNGEE. The CDR3 totals 17 residues. The CDR3, as DNA: TGTGCCAGCAGCGTAGCTCGGAGCGGTCGAAATTACAATGAGCAGTTCTTC. It translates to CASSVARSGRNYNEQFF.

V is TRBV27 and J is TRBJ2-1; D perhaps matches TRBD1 (5 bases). CDR1 is MNHEY and CDR2 is SMNVEV in the germline V gene (reference sequence). The germline V and J ends were trimmed by 5 bases and 9 bases, with 8 bases remaining between them. This CDR3 is 11 amino acids long. This CDR3 is CASSGALEQFF. The CDR3, as DNA: TGTGCCAGCAGTGGGGCCCTTGAGCAGTTCTTC.

This chain uses TRBV4-3 with TRBJ1-4, with D possibly being TRBD1 (5 bases). The ends were cut back, 1 base at V and 5 bases at J, with 8 bases in the middle. Germline lookup yields CDR1 LGHNA and CDR2 YSLEER. This CDR3 spans 14 amino acids. CDR3 protein: CASSQGQGNEKLFF. As DNA, the CDR3 is TGCGCCAGCAGCCAAGGCCAGGGAAATGAAAAACTGTTTTTT.

The CDR3 DNA is TGTGCCAGCAGCCCCGGGGAGGTCAGCAATCAGCCCCAGCATTTT. This codes for CASSPGEVSNQPQHF. J is TRBJ1-5 and V is TRBV7-2; no definite D call. Trimming stripped 5 bases from V and 1 base from J, with 12 bases between. The CDR3 length is 15 residues. The V gene's germline CDR1 is SGHTA and CDR2 FQGNSA.

Regarding this clone: One junction end does not reproduce the germline sequence, and a read error may be involved. The gene calls are TRBV11-1 and TRBJ2-7; 8 nucleotides agree with TRBD1. The CDR3 extends over 12 amino acids. CDR1 and CDR2 (germline): SGHAT, FQDESV (reference sequence). The CDR3 here is CASSYRTGRVEF. The CDR3 DNA reads TGTGCCAGCAGTTACCGGACAGGGCGGGTTGAATTC.

The J gene is TRBJ2-1, the V gene TRBV9; D unresolved. The V and J ends lost 0 bases and 6 bases respectively, with 13 bases between them. The CDR3 is 15 residues long. Germline V gene sequence: CDR1 SGDLS, CDR2 YYNGEE. CDR3 residues: CASSVVGGWVNEQFF. CDR3 coding DNA: TGTGCCAGCAGCGTAGTAGGCGGCTGGGTCAATGAGCAGTTCTTC.

By its share, this clone is medium-sized. This chain uses TRBV4-3 with TRBJ2-1; D gene unclear. The germline V and J ends were trimmed by 3 bases and 6 bases, with 21 bases remaining between them. CDR3 length: 17 amino acids. Germline V gene sequence: CDR1 LGHNA, CDR2 YSLEER. The DNA of the CDR3 is TGCGCCAGCAGCCACTCCCTAGGGTTTGATTCGGGCAATGAGCAGTTCTTC. This sequence encodes CASSHSLGFDSGNEQFF.